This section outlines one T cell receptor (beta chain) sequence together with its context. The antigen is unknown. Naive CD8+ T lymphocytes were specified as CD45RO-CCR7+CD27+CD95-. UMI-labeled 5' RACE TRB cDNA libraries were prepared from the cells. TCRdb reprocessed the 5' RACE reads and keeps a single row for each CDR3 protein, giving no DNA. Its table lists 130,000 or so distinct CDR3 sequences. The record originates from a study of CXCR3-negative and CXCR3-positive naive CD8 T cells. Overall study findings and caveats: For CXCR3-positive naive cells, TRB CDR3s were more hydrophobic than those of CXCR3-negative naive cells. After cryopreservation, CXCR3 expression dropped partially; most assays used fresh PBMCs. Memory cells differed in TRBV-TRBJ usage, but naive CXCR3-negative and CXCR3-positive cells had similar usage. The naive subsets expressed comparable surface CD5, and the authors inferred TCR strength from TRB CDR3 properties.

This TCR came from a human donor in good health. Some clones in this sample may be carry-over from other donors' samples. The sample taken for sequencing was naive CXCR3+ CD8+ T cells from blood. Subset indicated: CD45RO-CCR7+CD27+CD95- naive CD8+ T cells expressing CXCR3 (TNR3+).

The CDR3 here is CASSVDLAGGATGELVF. The gene calls are TRBV9 and TRBJ2-2; with no DNA, the TCRdb D assignment of TRBD2 cannot be verified. The CDR3 has 17 residues. From germline, CDR1 is SGDLS and CDR2 YYNGEE.